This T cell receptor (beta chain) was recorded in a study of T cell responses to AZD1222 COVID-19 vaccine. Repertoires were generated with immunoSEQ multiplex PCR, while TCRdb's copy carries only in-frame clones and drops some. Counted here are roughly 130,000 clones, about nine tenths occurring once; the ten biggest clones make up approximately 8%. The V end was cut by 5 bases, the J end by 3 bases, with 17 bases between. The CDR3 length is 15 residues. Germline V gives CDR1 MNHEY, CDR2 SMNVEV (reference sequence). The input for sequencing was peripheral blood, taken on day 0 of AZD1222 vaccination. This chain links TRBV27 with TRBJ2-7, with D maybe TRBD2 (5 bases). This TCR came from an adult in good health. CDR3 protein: CASSLGLLQNYEQYF. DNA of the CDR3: TGTGCCAGCAGTCTTGGACTCCTCCAAAACTACGAGCAGTACTTC.